This entry concerns a single T cell receptor beta chain. The sample comes from a study of blood T cell repertoires in COVID-19. About the study: Donors in the United States, Italy and Spain gave samples during acute or convalescent COVID-19. Sample material is recorded as cDNA or gDNA derived from T cells, B-cell-depleted T cells, or PBMCs.

Enrolled during active infection, Seattle patients were then followed longitudinally. The CDR3 runs to 14 residues. Trimming took off 2 bases at V and 4 bases at J, with 11 bases between the two ends. CDR1 is SEHNR, CDR2 FQNEAQ, per germline (reference sequence). Source study methods: The assay estimated nucleated cells by amplifying reference gene primers. This table comes from immunoSEQ multiplex PCR, and its TCRdb copy is limited to in-frame clones, with some not included. That table furnishes V, J and clone size, whereas the DNA furnished D and trimming. The data hold over 450,000 clones, with 89% observed a single time.

Sequenced input: peripheral blood. This clonotype originated in a man between 18 and 35 years old with COVID-19, enrolled during active disease. The chain couples TRBV7-9 to TRBJ1-2; D is uncertain. CDR3 residues: CASSLLTSVYGYTF. Written as DNA, the CDR3 is TGTGCCAGCAGCTTACTAACGTCGGTCTATGGCTACACCTTC.